This T cell receptor beta chain appears in the sequencing data of a study of T cell responses to AZD1222 COVID-19 vaccine. The protocol was immunoSEQ multiplex PCR, while the TCRdb copy is restricted to in-frame clones and leaves out a portion. There are about 170,000 clones in the sample; around 88% occur only once, and 0.85% to 1.2% lies in the top ten. Trimming shortened V by 4 bases and J by 5 bases, and 22 bases separated the two germline ends. This CDR3 spans 16 amino acids. CDR1 SGHRS and CDR2 YFSETQ come from the germline V gene. In its sample, this clone was seen once. V gene TRBV5-1 combines with J gene TRBJ2-7; D is possibly TRBD2 (5 bases). The sample here was peripheral blood, taken 28 days after the second AZD1222 dose. The receptor comes from an adult who received the AZD1222 COVID-19 vaccine. CDR3 bases: TGCGCCAGCAGCCGTGTGGACTTAGCCGTCGGGGACGAGCAGTACTTC. It yields the protein CASSRVDLAVGDEQYF.